The 18 T cell receptor beta chains below were found in one sample sequenced in a study of cytomegalovirus exposure and HLA in healthy donors. Primers included in the PCR were 60 Vbeta and 13 Jbeta primers. Only in-frame clones appear in the TCRdb table, and some are missing; sequencing was by immunoSEQ multiplex PCR. The data show about 200,000 clones, around 84% seen once. The sample taken for sequencing was PBMCs. The receptors stem from a woman under 30 in good health and CMV-seronegative.

The chain links TRBV11-2 to TRBJ2-3, with 7 bases lining up with TRBD2. After removal of 1 base from V and 3 bases from J, the junction contained 4 bases not matched to a gene. The CDR3 is 15 amino acids. The germline gives CDR1 SGHAT, CDR2 FQNNGV. CDR3 amino acids: CASSLVGSGTDTQYF. The CDR3 region has the DNA TGTGCCAGCAGCTTAGTAGGTAGCGGGACAGATACGCAGTATTTT.

CDR3 bases: TGTGCCAGCAGTCTCTCCGCCTCAGGGTCTTCTAACTATGGCTACACCTTC. Translating it yields CASSLSASGSSNYGYTF. V usage is TRBV27 and J usage is TRBJ1-2; possible D gene TRBD1, 5 bases. Germline assignment: CDR1 MNHEY and CDR2 SMNVEV (reference sequence). The CDR3 covers 17 residues. Trimming took 5 bases from V and 0 from J, leaving 19 bases between them.

Notes on this clone: Within the sample, other DNA sequences also encode this same CDR3. V usage is TRBV6-5 and J usage is TRBJ2-3; 12 bases match TRBD2. The junction had 1 base not matched to a gene; V was cut back by 6 bases and J by 6 bases. The CDR3 totals 13 residues. The V gene's germline CDR1 is MNHEY and CDR2 SVGAGI. DNA for the CDR3: TGTGCCAGCAGAGGACTAGCGGGGGATACGCAGTATTTT. Encoded protein: CASRGLAGDTQYF.

The V and J genes are TRBV5-5 and TRBJ1-4, with TRBD1 as a possible D gene (6 bases). This CDR3 has 14 amino acids. The germline gives CDR1 SGHKS, CDR2 YYEKEE (reference sequence). V lost 2 bases, J lost 8 bases, and 13 bases lay in between. The DNA for the CDR3 is TGTGCCAGCAGCTTTTACAGGGCTGGCGAAAAACTGTTTTTT. This translates into CASSFYRAGEKLFF.

In this sample, this clone turned up a few times. The rearrangement links TRBV6-1 to TRBJ2-1, with TRBD1 matching 8 bases. Trimming took 4 bases from V and 8 from J; bases not matched to a gene: 13. This CDR3 has 16 residues. Looked up from germline, CDR1 is MNHNS and CDR2 is SASEGT. The DNA for the CDR3 is TGTGCCAGCAGTGTATCCAGGGGGCGGAATTTAGATGAGCAGTTCTTC. It specifies CASSVSRGRNLDEQFF.

The V gene is TRBV7-8, the J gene TRBJ1-2; 8 positions match TRBD1. The CDR3 consists of 15 residues. CDR1 is SGHVS, CDR2 FQNEAQ, per germline. Losses at the gene ends were 3 bases for V and 0 bases for J; bases not matched to a gene: 3. The CDR3 here is CASSLGQETNYGYTF. The CDR3 coding sequence is TGTGCCAGCAGCTTGGGACAGGAGACTAACTATGGCTACACCTTC.

The chain combines TRBV5-4 with TRBJ2-5; a weak D match, TRBD2 (5 bases). The closer fit of TRBJ2-7 to the DNA end suggests the J call may be wrong. Germline lookup yields CDR1 SGHNT and CDR2 YYREEE (reference sequence). The CDR3 length is 12 residues. The CDR3 protein is CASSLGGAEQYF. CDR3 sequence (DNA): TGTGCCAGCAGCTTGGGGGGAGCCGAGCAGTACTTC.

This sequence joins TRBV7-9 and TRBJ1-2; D possibly corresponds to TRBD1 (5 bases). The CDR3 length is 13 residues. Trimming removed 1 base from V and 9 bases from J, with 12 bases in between. Germline loops: CDR1 SEHNR, CDR2 FQNEAQ (reference sequence). CDR3 DNA: TGTGCCAGCAGCTTAGGAGGGGAGGCGCGCTACACCTTC. Translation: CASSLGGEARYTF.

The rearrangement links TRBV6-6 to TRBJ2-5; TRBD1 aligns across 8 bases. With 5 bases clipped from V and 4 bases from J, the junction kept 12 bases outside the gene matches. The length of the CDR3 is 16 residues. From germline, CDR1 is MNHNY and CDR2 SVGAGI (reference sequence). The CDR3 region is CASSPILTRGRETQYF. The CDR3 DNA reads TGTGCCAGCAGTCCAATACTAACCAGGGGGCGAGAGACCCAGTACTTC.

The rearrangement joins TRBV30 to TRBJ2-4, with TRBD2 matching 7 bases. CDR3 length: 11 residues. Germline V gene data show CDR1 as GTSNPN and CDR2 as SVGIG (reference sequence). V shed 5 bases, J shed 8 bases, and the junction held 3 bases outside the gene matches. This chain's CDR3 is CAWWGGDIQYF. CDR3 coding DNA: TGTGCCTGGTGGGGGGGGGACATTCAGTACTTC.

The chain joins TRBV5-6 to TRBJ2-7; 9 nucleotides agree with TRBD1. Trimming removed 4 bases from V and 7 bases from J; junction bases left unmatched: 9. The CDR3 is made up of 14 amino acids. Per germline, CDR1 SGHDT and CDR2 YYEEEE. CDR3: CASSPRDRVGEQYF. In DNA, the CDR3 is TGTGCCAGCAGCCCGCGGGACAGGGTTGGGGAGCAGTACTTC. Full variable domain (missing parts from reference TRBV5-6 and TRBJ2-7): DAGVTQSPTHLIKTRGQQVTLRCSPKSGHDTVSWYQQALGQGPQFIFQYYEEEERQRGNFPDRFSGHQFPNYSSELNVNALLLGDSALYLCASSPRDRVGEQYFGPGTRLTVT.

CDR3 loop: CASRRLAGGSYEQYF. The CDR3, as DNA: TGTGCCAGCAGGCGACTAGCGGGAGGGTCCTACGAGCAGTACTTC. The chain links TRBV6-5 to TRBJ2-5; 14 nucleotides agree with TRBD2. The closer fit of TRBJ2-7 to the DNA end suggests the J call may be wrong. The CDR3 has 15 residues. Germline V gives CDR1 MNHEY, CDR2 SVGAGI.

CDR3 nucleotides: TGCGCCAGCAGCCAGCTGACCCCGTCAACTACAGGGAATGGCTACACCTTC. It specifies CASSQLTPSTTGNGYTF. This chain uses TRBV4-3 with TRBJ1-2, with D perhaps TRBD1 (6 bases). The CDR3 is 17 residues long. Trimming shortened V by 3 bases and J by 6 bases, and 23 bases separated the two germline ends. The germline gives CDR1 LGHNA, CDR2 YSLEER.

V is TRBV7-2 and J is TRBJ1-3, with D uncertain. Germline CDR1 is SGHTA and CDR2 is FQGNSA. This CDR3 spans 15 amino acids. The V end was cut by 1 base, the J end by 0 bases, with 7 bases between. Written as DNA, the CDR3 is TGTGCCAGCAGCTTAGTCTTATACTCTGGAAACACCATATATTTT. Translated, it gives CASSLVLYSGNTIYF.

V gene TRBV5-1 combines with J gene TRBJ2-5; D ambiguous. Trimming removed 2 bases from V and 5 bases from J, with 10 bases in between. Germline CDR1 SGHRS, CDR2 YFSETQ. The length of the CDR3 is 13 residues. In DNA, the CDR3 is TGCGCCAGCAGCTTTGGGCGTGCGGAGACCCAGTACTTC. Translating it yields CASSFGRAETQYF. Full variable domain (missing parts from reference TRBV5-1 and TRBJ2-5): KAGVTQTPRYLIKTRGQQVTLSCSPISGHRSVSWYQQTPGQGLQFLFEYFSETQRNKGNFPGRFSGRQFSNSRSEMNVSTLELGDSALYLCASSFGRAETQYFGPGTRLLVL.

The table lists this clone with a count of one. The CDR3: CASSLAGTGEIIEQFF. The CDR3 DNA reads TGCGCCAGCAGCTTGGCCGGGACAGGGGAGATCATCGAGCAGTTCTTC. The rearrangement uses TRBV5-1 and TRBJ2-1; 10 bases match TRBD1. J gave up 10 bases and V 0 bases, and 10 bases lay outside the gene matches. Germline CDR1 and CDR2: SGHRS and YFSETQ. CDR3 size: 16 residues.

This clone was detected only once. V and J are TRBV18 and TRBJ2-3; perhaps TRBD1 as D (6 bases). The CDR3 length is 12 residues. CDR1 is KGHSH, CDR2 LQKENI, per germline. V lost 6 bases to trimming and J lost 3 bases, with 7 bases between them. This CDR3 is CASSGATDTQYF. CDR3 sequence (DNA): TGTGCCAGCTCGGGGGCTACAGATACGCAGTATTTT.

V usage is TRBV2 and J usage is TRBJ2-1, with TRBD2 as a possible D gene (6 bases). CDR3 length: 13 residues. Trimming pared 3 bases from V and 6 bases from J, leaving 9 bases between. Germline V gene data show CDR1 as SNHLY and CDR2 as FYNNEI. In DNA form, the CDR3 reads TGTGCCAGCAGTGAGAGCGGGTTCAATGAGCAGTTCTTC. It codes for CASSESGFNEQFF.